This passage covers 20 T cell receptor beta chains from one sample sequenced in a study of T cell changes during pregnancy in multiple sclerosis. Assay used: immunoSEQ multiplex PCR; TCRdb lists only in-frame clones, some missing. The sample holds over 10,000 clones, 88% seen once. This specimen was CD8+ T cells from peripheral blood mononuclear cells, taken in the first trimester of pregnancy. These receptors were taken from a female donor with multiple sclerosis, enrolled in a pregnancy study.

The gene calls are TRBV27 and TRBJ2-1; 8 bases are a match to TRBD2. CDR1 is MNHEY, CDR2 SMNVEV, per germline (reference sequence). This CDR3 is 16 amino acids long. Germline trimming cut 8 bases from V and 4 bases from J; bases unmatched to any gene: 13. The CDR3 here is CASHRIRGGVYNEQFF. The DNA of the CDR3 is TGTGCCAGCCATCGTATCCGGGGGGGTGTTTACAATGAGCAGTTCTTC.

This clone was counted once. The chain uses TRBV4-3 and TRBJ2-7, with a weak D call TRBD1 (5 bases). Germline values: CDR1 LGHNA, CDR2 YSLEER. This CDR3 contains 15 residues. V was clipped by 0 bases and J by 2 bases, with 11 bases between them. As DNA, the CDR3 is TGCGCCAGCAGCCAAGATCGAACAGGTACCTACGAGCAGTACTTC. It codes for CASSQDRTGTYEQYF.

The rearrangement joins TRBV6-4 to TRBJ2-3; 7 bases are a match to TRBD2. Trimming cost V 3 bases and J 2 bases; bases outside gene matches: 5. Per germline, CDR1 MRHNA and CDR2 SNTAGT. This CDR3 contains 15 residues. The CDR3 DNA is TGTGCCAGCAGTGAGGGCGGGGGATACACAGATACGCAGTATTTT. Its protein is CASSEGGGYTDTQYF.

This chain links TRBV7-6 with TRBJ1-5; tentatively, D is TRBD1 (6 bases). V gave up 1 base and J gave up 2 bases, with 9 bases separating them. Per germline, CDR1 SGHVS and CDR2 FNYEAQ. This CDR3 contains 15 residues. Written as DNA, the CDR3 is TGTGCCAGCAGCTTAGACAGGGCGGGCAATCAGCCCCAGCATTTT. Amino acids: CASSLDRAGNQPQHF.

The chain has TRBV9 and TRBJ2-1; 11 nucleotides agree with TRBD2. The CDR3 covers 15 residues. V gave up 0 bases and J gave up 8 bases; unmatched junction bases: 4. Germline-derived CDR1 and CDR2 are SGDLS and YYNGEE. CDR3 coding DNA: TGTGCCAGCAGCGTAGGCTCTAGCGGGGGGCATGAGCAGTTCTTC. The encoded protein is CASSVGSSGGHEQFF.

The table lists this clone with a count of one. The rearrangement links TRBV5-5 to TRBJ1-5; TRBD1 aligns across 9 bases. CDR1 and CDR2 from the germline V gene are SGHKS and YYEKEE (reference sequence). Losses at the gene ends were 4 bases for V and 7 bases for J; bases not matched to a gene: 9. The length of the CDR3 is 15 residues. CDR3 coding DNA: TGTGCCAGCAGCACAATACAGGGGGCACGACAGCCCCAGCATTTT. Amino acids: CASSTIQGARQPQHF. Full variable domain (outside the CDR3, taken from reference TRBV5-5 and TRBJ1-5): DAGVTQSPTHLIKTRGQQVTLRCSPISGHKSVSWYQQVLGQGPQFIFQYYEKEERGRGNFPDRFSARQFPNYSSELNVNALLLGDSALYLCASSTIQGARQPQHFGDGTRLSIL.

The J gene is TRBJ2-6, the V gene TRBV15, with TRBD2 matching 7 bases. From germline, CDR1 is LNHNV and CDR2 YYDKDF (reference sequence). V lost 0 bases, J lost 4 bases, and 6 bases stayed unmatched. The CDR3 consists of 17 residues. CDR3 loop: CATSRDKGGSGANVLTF. The CDR3 DNA sequence: TGTGCCACCAGCAGAGATAAGGGAGGGTCCGGGGCCAACGTCCTGACTTTC.

The chain employs TRBV18 and TRBJ1-2; tentative D call: TRBD1 (6 bases). Trimming took off 1 base at V and 5 bases at J, with 17 bases between the two ends. Germline V gives CDR1 KGHSH, CDR2 LQKENI. The CDR3 spans 16 residues. In DNA form, the CDR3 reads TGTGCCAGCTCACCACAGGGGGAGACGCCTCTTTATGGCTACACCTTC. Translating gives CASSPQGETPLYGYTF. The whole variable domain, remainder taken from reference TRBV18 and TRBJ1-2, is NAGVMQNPRHLVRRRGQEARLRCSPMKGHSHVYWYRQLPEEGLKFMVYLQKENIIDESGMPKERFSAEFPKEGPSILRIQQVVRGDSAAYFCASSPQGETPLYGYTFGSGTRLTVV.

The rearrangement joins TRBV7-6 to TRBJ2-5; the match to TRBD1 covers 7 bases. V shed 1 base and J 4 bases; nucleotides not matched to a gene: 12. Looked up from germline, CDR1 is SGHVS and CDR2 is FNYEAQ. The CDR3 is 17 amino acids. CDR3 DNA: TGTGCCAGCAGCTTAGAGCCCCCTGGAGCAGGGGGAGAGACCCAGTACTTC. The encoded protein is CASSLEPPGAGGETQYF.

The J gene is TRBJ1-1, the V gene TRBV29-1, with 8 positions matching TRBD1. The CDR3 is 12 amino acids. From germline, CDR1 is SQVTM and CDR2 ANQGSEA. V was pared by 7 bases and J by 7 bases, with 8 bases of the junction left unmatched. CDR3: CSARTGLGEAFF. The DNA of the CDR3 is TGCAGCGCCCGGACAGGGCTTGGTGAAGCTTTCTTT.

The V gene is TRBV6-5, the J gene TRBJ2-7; a weak D match, TRBD1 (5 bases). Trimming took 0 bases from V and 2 from J, leaving 8 bases between them. The germline gives CDR1 MNHEY, CDR2 SVGAGI. The CDR3 sequence is 14 residues long. The CDR3 protein is CASSYSGVTYEQYF. In DNA form, the CDR3 reads TGTGCCAGCAGTTACTCAGGGGTGACCTACGAGCAGTACTTC.

This clone has only one observation. V is TRBV19 and J is TRBJ1-2; D might be TRBD1 (5 bases). Germline-derived CDR1 and CDR2 are LNHDA and SQIVND (reference sequence). Trimming shortened V by 5 bases and J by 14 bases, and 18 bases separated the two germline ends. This CDR3 spans 12 amino acids. CDR3 in DNA: TGTGCCAGTAGTGTGGCCTCGGGGGTTCGGACCTTC. Its translation: CASSVASGVRTF. Drawing the rest from reference TRBV19 and TRBJ1-2, the complete variable domain is DGGITQSPKYLFRKEGQNVTLSCEQNLNHDAMYWYRQDPGQGLRLIYYSQIVNDFQKGDIAEGYSVSREKKESFPLTVTSAQKNPTAFYLCASSVASGVRTFGSGTRLTVV.

The chain links TRBV7-9 to TRBJ2-2; 7 nucleotides line up with TRBD1. Trimming removed 1 base from V and 7 bases from J; junction bases left unmatched: 6. The germline gives CDR1 SEHNR, CDR2 FQNEAQ (reference sequence). CDR3 length: 15 residues. CDR3 region: CASSLVGDSIGELFF. Here the CDR3 DNA reads TGTGCCAGCAGCTTAGTGGGGGACAGCATCGGGGAGCTGTTTTTT.

The gene calls are TRBV2 and TRBJ2-7; TRBD2 might be the D (6 bases). The V gene's germline CDR1 is SNHLY and CDR2 FYNNEI. The CDR3 extends over 15 amino acids. V was trimmed by 3 bases and J by 5 bases, leaving 17 bases between them. The CDR3 region is CASSENLRGMDEQYF. The CDR3 DNA reads as TGTGCCAGCAGTGAGAATCTACGGGGGATGGACGAGCAGTACTTC. The entire variable domain, with the rest obtained from reference TRBV2 and TRBJ2-7, is as follows: EPEVTQTPSHQVTQMGQEVILRCVPISNHLYFYWYRQILGQKVEFLVSFYNNEISEKSEIFDDQFSVERPDGSNFTLKIRSTKLEDSAMYFCASSENLRGMDEQYFGPGTRLTVT.

The V gene is TRBV18, the J gene TRBJ2-3; 12 nucleotides match TRBD2. Looked up from germline, CDR1 is KGHSH and CDR2 is LQKENI. The CDR3 loop spans 14 amino acids. V dropped 6 bases and J dropped 4; count of bases not matched to a gene: 2. The CDR3 nucleotides read TGTGCCAGCTCCCGACTAGCGGGGGCAGATACGCAGTATTTT. This codes for CASSRLAGADTQYF.

The chain carries TRBV11-1 and TRBJ1-1, with no clear D. V dropped 1 base and J dropped 0 bases, with 6 bases sitting between them. Germline V gene data show CDR1 as SGHAT and CDR2 as FQDESV (reference sequence). The CDR3 is 14 residues long. The CDR3 DNA follows: TGTGCCAGCAGCTTAGTGGGCGTGAACACTGAAGCTTTCTTT. This translates into CASSLVGVNTEAFF.

The chain uses TRBV7-2 and TRBJ2-2; 13 nucleotides match TRBD2. The CDR3 spans 15 residues. V shed 5 bases, J shed 6 bases, and the junction held 3 bases outside the gene matches. CDR1 SGHTA and CDR2 FQGNSA come from the germline V gene. CDR3 nucleotide sequence: TGTGCCAGCAGCCTACTAGCGGGGGGGCCCGGGGAGCTGTTTTTT. This translates into CASSLLAGGPGELFF. Looking up the rest from reference TRBV7-2 and TRBJ2-2 gives the full variable domain: GAGVSQSPSNKVTEKGKDVELRCDPISGHTALYWYRQSLGQGLEFLIYFQGNSAPDKSGLPSDRFSAERTGGSVSTLTIQRTQQEDSAVYLCASSLLAGGPGELFFGEGSRLTVL.

This clone was seen only once. This chain uses TRBV13 with TRBJ2-3; the match to TRBD2 covers 9 bases. The germline V gene has CDR1 PRHDT and CDR2 FYEKMQ (reference sequence). There are 15 residues in the CDR3. V was pared by 5 bases and J by 4 bases, with 7 bases of the junction left unmatched. CDR3 sequence reads: CASSLAGGHPDTQYF. CDR3 nucleotide sequence: TGTGCCAGCAGCCTTGCGGGGGGGCACCCAGATACGCAGTATTTT.

This clone was counted once. The gene calls are TRBV5-6 and TRBJ1-3; 10 nucleotides match TRBD1. Trimming took 0 bases from V and 3 from J; bases not matched to a gene: 3. Germline CDR1 SGHDT, CDR2 YYEEEE. The CDR3 is 16 amino acids. The CDR3 DNA follows: TGTGCCAGCAGCTTGGGAGGACAGGGGGTTGGAAACACCATATATTTT. As protein: CASSLGGQGVGNTIYF.

The genes are TRBV28 and TRBJ2-3, with unresolved D. CDR3 size: 13 residues. The V gene lost 2 bases and the J gene lost 1 base, with 4 bases spanning the gap. Germline V gene sequence: CDR1 MDHEN, CDR2 SYDVKM. In DNA form, the CDR3 reads TGTGCCAGCAGTTTACAGGGCACAGATACGCAGTATTTT. Protein: CASSLQGTDTQYF.